These T cell receptor beta chains were read from a single sample in a study of response to subunit inactivated influenza vaccine. TCRdb re-called the RT-PCR reads through MiXCR, storing one row per CDR3 protein. The sample holds 400,000 to 650,000 distinct CDR3 sequences; roughly 7.9% are singletons and the top ten take about an eighth. The specimen was PBMCs from blood, collected around 25 months after vaccination. These receptors came from a man between 50 and 75 years old who received an inactivated influenza vaccine. CDR3s include the opening cysteine and the closing phenylalanine or tryptophan. The D gene is left open where the match is weak. The size field is filled for only some rows; it gives once, few, many or a size class.

>13|NA|many|TRBV20-1|TRBJ2-7
CSARGGAPLEQYF
TGCAGTGCTAGGGGGGGGGCTCCCCTCGAGCAGTACTTC
>18|TRBD2|many|TRBV20-1|TRBJ2-7
CSARDGVLLAAKPYEQYF
TGCAGTGCTAGAGATGGGGTATTACTAGCGGCTAAACCCTACGAGCAGTACTTC
>16|TRBD2|many|TRBV20-1|TRBJ2-1
CSARLAGGVVGNEQFF
TGCAGTGCTAGGCTAGCGGGAGGGGTGGTAGGCAATGAGCAGTTCTTC
>16|TRBD2|many|TRBV28|TRBJ2-1
CASSFSGLAGLNEQFF
TGTGCCAGCAGTTTCTCGGGACTAGCGGGCCTCAATGAGCAGTTCTTC
>15|NA|few|TRBV6-5|TRBJ2-3
CASSYTGRGGDTQYF
TGTGCCAGCAGCTACACCGGGAGAGGGGGAGATACGCAGTATTTT
>11|NA|many|TRBV5-6|TRBJ2-5
CASSLSSTQYF
TGTGCCAGCAGCTTGTCGTCGACCCAGTACTTC
>17|TRBD2|NA|TRBV12-3/TRBV12-4|TRBJ2-3
CASSSLRTSGLTDTQYF
TGTGCCAGCAGTTCACTCCGGACTAGCGGCCTCACAGATACGCAGTATTTT
>13|NA|few|TRBV27|TRBJ1-2
CASSLRQAGGYTF
TGTGCCAGCAGTTTACGACAGGCCGGGGGCTACACCTTC
>13|TRBD1|few|TRBV25-1|TRBJ2-7
CASSVQGVYEQYF
TGTGCCAGCAGTGTACAGGGGGTGTACGAGCAGTACTTC
>15|NA|many|TRBV20-1|TRBJ2-3
CSASRQLTPTDTQYF
TGCAGTGCTAGCCGCCAACTAACTCCCACAGATACGCAGTATTTT
>13|NA|few|TRBV18|TRBJ2-1
CASSPEVKLMQFF
TGTGCCAGCTCACCAGAGGTTAAGCTTATGCAGTTCTTC
>20|NA|NA|TRBV24-1|TRBJ2-4
CATSDLRGGSFSLAKNIQYF
TGTGCCACCAGTGATTTGAGGGGGGGGTCTTTTAGTTTAGCCAAAAACATTCAGTACTTC
>15|NA|NA|TRBV7-6|TRBJ2-2
CASSLESRTGGKLFF
TGTGCCAGCAGCTTAGAATCCAGGACAGGCGGGAAGCTGTTTTTT
>13|NA|few|TRBV15|TRBJ2-1
CATSRVIETSLFF
TGTGCCACCAGCAGAGTTATAGAGACTAGTCTGTTCTTC
>14|NA|many|TRBV6-2/TRBV6-3|TRBJ2-3
CASSYGLSTDTQYF
TGTGCCAGCAGTTACGGTCTTAGCACAGATACGCAGTATTTT
>13|NA|NA|TRBV28|TRBJ2-7
CASSGYRPHEQYF
TGTGCCAGCAGTGGGTACAGGCCACACGAGCAGTACTTC
>13|TRBD1|NA|TRBV18|TRBJ2-1
CSSSTTGYDEQFF
TGTTCCAGCTCAACGACAGGGTACGATGAGCAGTTCTTC
>15|NA|few|TRBV5-1|TRBJ1-1
CASSLATVGGTEAFF
TGCGCCAGCAGCTTGGCCACCGTGGGGGGCACTGAAGCTTTCTTT
>13|TRBD2|many|TRBV12-3/TRBV12-4|TRBJ2-3
CASSPREVDTQYF
TGTGCCAGCAGTCCCCGGGAGGTAGATACGCAGTATTTT
>14|NA|many|TRBV12-3/TRBV12-4|TRBJ1-2
CASSPQALLSGYTF
TGTGCCAGCAGCCCTCAAGCCCTCCTGAGCGGCTACACCTTC
>15|TRBD2|NA|TRBV12-3/TRBV12-4|TRBJ2-1
CASSLATGGSYEQFF
TGTGCCAGCAGTTTAGCAACGGGGGGGTCATATGAGCAGTTCTTC
>13|NA|NA|TRBV7-6|TRBJ2-5
CASSLGFPETQYF
TGTGCCAGCAGCCTTGGGTTTCCAGAGACCCAGTACTTC